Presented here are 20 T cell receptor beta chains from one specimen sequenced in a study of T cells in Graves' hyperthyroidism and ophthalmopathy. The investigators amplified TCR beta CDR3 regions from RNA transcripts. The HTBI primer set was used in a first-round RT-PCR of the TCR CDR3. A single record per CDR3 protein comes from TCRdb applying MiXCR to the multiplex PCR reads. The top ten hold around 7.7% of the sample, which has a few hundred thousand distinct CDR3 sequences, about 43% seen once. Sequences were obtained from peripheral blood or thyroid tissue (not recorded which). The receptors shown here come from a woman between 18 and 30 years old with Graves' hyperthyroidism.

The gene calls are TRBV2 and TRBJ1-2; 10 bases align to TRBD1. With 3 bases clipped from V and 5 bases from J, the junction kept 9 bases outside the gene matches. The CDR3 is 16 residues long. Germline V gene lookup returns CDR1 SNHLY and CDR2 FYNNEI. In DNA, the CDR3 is TGTGCCAGCAGTGAGGTTAGCCGGGACAGGGGTTATGGCTACACCTTC. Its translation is CASSEVSRDRGYGYTF.

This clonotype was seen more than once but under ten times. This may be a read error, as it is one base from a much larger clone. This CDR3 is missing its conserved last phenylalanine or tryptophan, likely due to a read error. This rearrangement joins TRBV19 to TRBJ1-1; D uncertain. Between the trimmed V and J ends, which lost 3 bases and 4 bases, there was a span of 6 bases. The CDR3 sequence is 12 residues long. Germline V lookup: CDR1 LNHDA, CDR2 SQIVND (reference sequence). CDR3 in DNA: TGTGCCAGTAGTATCCGGGCCACTGAAGCTTTCCTT. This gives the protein CASSIRATEAFL.

The CDR3, as DNA: TGTGCCATCAGTGAGTCGACTAGCGGGAGCCAATATCTCTACAATGAGCAGTTCTTC. It encodes CAISESTSGSQYLYNEQFF. The chain couples TRBV10-3 to TRBJ2-1; 12 positions match TRBD2. With 0 bases clipped from V and 3 bases from J, the junction kept 9 bases outside the gene matches. The CDR3 runs 19 residues. The V gene's germline CDR1 is ENHRY and CDR2 SYGVKD.

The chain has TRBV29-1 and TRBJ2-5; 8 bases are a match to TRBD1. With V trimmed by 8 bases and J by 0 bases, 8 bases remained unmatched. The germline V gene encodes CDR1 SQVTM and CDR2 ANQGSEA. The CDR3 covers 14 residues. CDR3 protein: CSSLAGGYQETQYF. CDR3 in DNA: TGCAGCAGCCTGGCAGGGGGCTACCAAGAGACCCAGTACTTC. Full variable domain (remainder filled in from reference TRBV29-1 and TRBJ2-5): SAVISQKPSRDICQRGTSLTIQCQVDSQVTMMFWYRQQPGQSLTLIATANQGSEATYESGFVIDKFPISRPNLTFSTLTVSNMSPEDSSIYLCSSLAGGYQETQYFGPGTRLLVL.

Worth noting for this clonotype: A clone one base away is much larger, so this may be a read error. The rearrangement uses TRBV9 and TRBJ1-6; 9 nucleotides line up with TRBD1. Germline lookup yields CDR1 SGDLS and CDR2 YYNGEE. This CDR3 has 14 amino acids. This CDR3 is CVSSKQGAGSPLHF. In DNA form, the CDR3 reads TGTGTCAGCAGTAAACAGGGGGCAGGTTCACCCCTCCACTTT.

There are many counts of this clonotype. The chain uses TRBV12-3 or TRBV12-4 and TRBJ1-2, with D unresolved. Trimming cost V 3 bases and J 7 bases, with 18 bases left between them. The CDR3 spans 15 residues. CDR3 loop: CASSFLASGQAGYTF. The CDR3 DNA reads TGTGCCAGCAGTTTCCTGGCCTCGGGCCAGGCTGGCTACACCTTC.

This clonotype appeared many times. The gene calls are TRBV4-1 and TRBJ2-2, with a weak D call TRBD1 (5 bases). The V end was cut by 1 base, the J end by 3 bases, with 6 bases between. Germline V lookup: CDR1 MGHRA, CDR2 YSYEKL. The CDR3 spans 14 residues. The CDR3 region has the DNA TGCGCCAGCAGCCAAGGACAGTACACCGGGGAGCTGTTTTTT. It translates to CASSQGQYTGELFF.

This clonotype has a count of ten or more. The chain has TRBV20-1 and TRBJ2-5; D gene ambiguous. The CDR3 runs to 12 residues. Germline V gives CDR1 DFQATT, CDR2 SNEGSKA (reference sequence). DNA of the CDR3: TGCAGCCCCGGCGGCCGTCAAGAGACCCAGTACTTC. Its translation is CSPGGRQETQYF.

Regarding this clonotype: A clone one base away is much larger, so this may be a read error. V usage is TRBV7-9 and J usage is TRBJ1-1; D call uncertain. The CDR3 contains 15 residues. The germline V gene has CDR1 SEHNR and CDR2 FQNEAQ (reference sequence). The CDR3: CAGSLADWEGTEAFF. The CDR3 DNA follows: TGTGCCGGCAGCTTAGCCGACTGGGAGGGCACTGAAGCTTTCTTT.

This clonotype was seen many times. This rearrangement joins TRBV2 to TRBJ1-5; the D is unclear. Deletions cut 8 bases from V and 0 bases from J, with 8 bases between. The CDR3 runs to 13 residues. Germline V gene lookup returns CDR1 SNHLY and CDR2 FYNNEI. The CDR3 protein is CASGQISNQPQHF. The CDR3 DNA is TGTGCCAGCGGCCAGATTAGCAATCAGCCCCAGCATTTT.

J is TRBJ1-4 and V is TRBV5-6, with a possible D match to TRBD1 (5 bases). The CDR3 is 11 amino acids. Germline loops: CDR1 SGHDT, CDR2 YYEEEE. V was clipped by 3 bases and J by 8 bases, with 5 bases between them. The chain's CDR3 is CASSWGEKLFF. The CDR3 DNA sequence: TGTGCCAGCAGCTGGGGGGAAAAACTGTTTTTT.

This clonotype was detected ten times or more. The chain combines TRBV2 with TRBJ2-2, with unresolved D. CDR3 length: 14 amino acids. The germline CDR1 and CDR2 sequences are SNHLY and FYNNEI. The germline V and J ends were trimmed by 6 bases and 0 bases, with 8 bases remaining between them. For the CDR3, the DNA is TGTGCCAGCAGGGGTAGTTCGAACACCGGGGAGCTGTTTTTT. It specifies CASRGSSNTGELFF.

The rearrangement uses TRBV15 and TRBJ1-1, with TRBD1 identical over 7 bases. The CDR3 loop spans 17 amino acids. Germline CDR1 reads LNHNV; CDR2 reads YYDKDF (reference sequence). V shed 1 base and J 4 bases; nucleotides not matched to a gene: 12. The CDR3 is CATSRGQGSGAVTEAFF. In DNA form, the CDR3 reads TGTGCCACCAGCAGAGGACAGGGCTCTGGGGCGGTCACTGAAGCTTTCTTT.

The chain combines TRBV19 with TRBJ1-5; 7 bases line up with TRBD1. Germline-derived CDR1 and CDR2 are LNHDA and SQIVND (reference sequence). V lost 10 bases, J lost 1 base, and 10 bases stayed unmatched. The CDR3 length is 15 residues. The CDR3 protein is CATLDRAGSNQPQHF. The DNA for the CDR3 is TGTGCCACCCTTGACAGGGCTGGGAGCAATCAGCCCCAGCATTTT.

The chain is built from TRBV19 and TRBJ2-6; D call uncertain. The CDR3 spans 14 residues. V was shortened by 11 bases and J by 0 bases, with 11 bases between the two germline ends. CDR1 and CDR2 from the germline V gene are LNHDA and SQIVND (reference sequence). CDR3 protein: CALPRFSGANVLTF. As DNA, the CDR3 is TGTGCCCTTCCGCGGTTCTCTGGGGCCAACGTCCTGACTTTC.

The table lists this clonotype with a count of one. The CDR3 nucleotides read TGTGCCAGCAGCTTAGGGGGGGACAGGGAGCCCAACACCGGGGAGCTGTTTTTT. The encoded protein is CASSLGGDREPNTGELFF. V usage is TRBV7-6 and J usage is TRBJ2-2, with 9 bases aligning to TRBD1. The length of the CDR3 is 18 residues. V was pared by 1 base and J by 2 bases, with 8 bases of the junction left unmatched. CDR1 and CDR2 (germline): SGHVS, FNYEAQ.

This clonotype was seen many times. The CDR3 DNA follows: TGTGCCAGCAGCTTTGGGGCGTATAGCAATCAGCCCCAGCATTTT. Protein: CASSFGAYSNQPQHF. The chain couples TRBV5-5 to TRBJ1-5; possibly TRBD1 for D (5 bases). The CDR3 has 15 residues. Germline V gene sequence: CDR1 SGHKS, CDR2 YYEKEE (reference sequence). Between the trimmed V and J ends, which lost 2 bases and 0 bases, there was a span of 9 bases.

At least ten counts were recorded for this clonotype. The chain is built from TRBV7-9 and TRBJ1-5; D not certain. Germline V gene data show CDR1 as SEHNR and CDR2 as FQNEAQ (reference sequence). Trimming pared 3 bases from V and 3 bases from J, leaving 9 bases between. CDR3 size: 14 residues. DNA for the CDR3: TGTGCCAGCAGCTTGACGGGAGCCAATCAGCCCCAGCATTTT. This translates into CASSLTGANQPQHF.

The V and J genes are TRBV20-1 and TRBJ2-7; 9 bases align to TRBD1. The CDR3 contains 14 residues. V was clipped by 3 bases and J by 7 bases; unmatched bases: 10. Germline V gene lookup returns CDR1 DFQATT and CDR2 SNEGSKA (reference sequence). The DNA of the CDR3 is TGCAGTGCTAGCGGGACAGGGCTATACAATGAGCAGTACTTC. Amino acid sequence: CSASGTGLYNEQYF.

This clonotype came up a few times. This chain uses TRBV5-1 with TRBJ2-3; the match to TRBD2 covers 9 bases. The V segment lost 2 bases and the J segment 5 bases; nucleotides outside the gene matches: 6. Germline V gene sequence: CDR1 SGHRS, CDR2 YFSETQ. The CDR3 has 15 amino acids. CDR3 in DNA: TGCGCCAGCAGCTTACCGGGACTAGCAGTAGATACGCAGTATTTT. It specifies CASSLPGLAVDTQYF.